The clone carrying this T cell receptor beta chain showed up just a few times. Its antigen is not identified. TCRdb recomputed calls from the reads with MiXCR, one row per CDR3 protein. The sample holds 100,000 to 150,000 distinct CDR3 sequences, under 30% seen once. This entry comes from a study of T cell repertoires in cytomegalovirus infection. Germline CDR1 and CDR2: SGHDN and FVKESK. The CDR3 covers 12 residues. Trimming removed 6 bases at V and 12 bases at J, with 16 bases between. The TCR comes from a human donor in good health (CMV status not recorded). Some clones in this sample may be carry-over from other donors' samples. The V call is TRBV14, the J call TRBJ2-3; possible D gene TRBD2, 7 bases. Sample: PBMCs, sequenced either directly or after in vitro stimulation (not recorded which). The CDR3 reads CASSPGGPSQYF. CDR3 DNA sequence: TGTGCCAGCAGTCCCGGGGGGCCCAGTCAGTATTTT. The whole variable domain, remainder taken from reference TRBV14 and TRBJ2-3, is EAGVTQFPSHSVIEKGQTVTLRCDPISGHDNLYWYRRVMGKEIKFLLHFVKESKQDESGMPNNRFLAERTGGTYSTLKVQPAELEDSGVYFCASSPGGPSQYFGPGTRLTVL.